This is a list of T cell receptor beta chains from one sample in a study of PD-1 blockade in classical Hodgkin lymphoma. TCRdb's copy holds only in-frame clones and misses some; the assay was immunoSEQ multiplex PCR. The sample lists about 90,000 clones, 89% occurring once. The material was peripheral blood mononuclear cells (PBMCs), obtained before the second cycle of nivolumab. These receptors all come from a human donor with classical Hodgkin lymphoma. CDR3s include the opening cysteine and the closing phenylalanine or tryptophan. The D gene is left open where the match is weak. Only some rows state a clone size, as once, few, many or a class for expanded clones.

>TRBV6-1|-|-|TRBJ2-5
CASGGQLEETQYF
TGTGCCAGCGGGGGGCAGCTTGAAGAGACCCAGTACTTC
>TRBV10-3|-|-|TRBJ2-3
CASSLGQSISSTDTQYF
TGTGCCTCCTCCTTGGGACAATCCATCTCTAGCACAGATACGCAGTATTTT
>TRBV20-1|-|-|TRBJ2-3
CSARHQDTQYF
TGCAGTGCTCGCCACCAAGACACGCAGTATTTT
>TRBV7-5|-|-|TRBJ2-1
CVRSLGEGESPYNEQFF
TGTGTCAGAAGCTTAGGAGAGGGAGAGTCTCCCTACAATGAGCAGTTCTTC
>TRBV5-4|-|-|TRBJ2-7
CASSRPVAGAPYEQYF
TGTGCCAGCAGCCGGCCTGTGGCGGGTGCACCCTACGAGCAGTACTTC
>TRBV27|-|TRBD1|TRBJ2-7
CASSLLYRGPSGSYEQYF
TGTGCCAGCAGTTTACTCTACAGGGGTCCCTCGGGTTCCTACGAGCAGTACTTC
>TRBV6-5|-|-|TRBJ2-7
CASSYSIIGPNEQYF
TGTGCCAGCAGTTACTCGATAATCGGACCCAACGAGCAGTACTTC
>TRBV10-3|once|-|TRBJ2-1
CAISESPGEHNEQFF
TGTGCCATCAGTGAGTCCCCCGGTGAACACAATGAGCAGTTCTTC
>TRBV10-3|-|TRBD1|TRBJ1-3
CAISESGTGKTGNTIYF
TGTGCCATCAGTGAGTCGGGGACAGGGAAGACTGGAAACACCATATATTTT
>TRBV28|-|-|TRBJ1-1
CASSLSPLEKMNTEAFF
TGTGCCAGCAGTTTATCCCCTCTTGAGAAGATGAACACTGAAGCTTTCTTT
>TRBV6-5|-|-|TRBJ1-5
CASRPSGQQPQHF
TGTGCCAGCAGGCCGAGCGGACAGCAGCCCCAGCATTTT
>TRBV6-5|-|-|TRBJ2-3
CASSQDNTDTQYF
TGTGCCAGCAGTCAGGACAACACAGATACGCAGTATTTT
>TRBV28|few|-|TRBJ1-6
CATGGSPLHF
TGTGCCACCGGTGGTTCACCCCTCCACTTT
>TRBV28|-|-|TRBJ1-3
CASSLQSSGNTIYF
TGTGCCAGCAGTTTACAGAGCTCTGGAAACACCATATATTTT
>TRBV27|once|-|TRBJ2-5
CASSRVYQETQYF
TGTGCCAGCAGTAGAGTGTACCAAGAGACCCAGTACTTC
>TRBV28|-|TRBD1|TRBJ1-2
CASSPPDRERYGYTF
TGTGCCAGCAGTCCTCCGGACAGGGAAAGGTATGGCTACACCTTC
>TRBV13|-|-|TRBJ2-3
CASSFAGQGTDTQYF
TGTGCCAGCAGCTTTGCGGGACAAGGCACAGATACGCAGTATTTT
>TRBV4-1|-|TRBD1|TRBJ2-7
CASSQRDSYEQYF
TGCGCCAGCAGCCAAAGGGACAGCTACGAGCAGTACTTC
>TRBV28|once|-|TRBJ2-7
CASSLLLANSYEQYF
TGTGCCAGCAGTTTATTGTTAGCGAACTCCTACGAGCAGTACTTC
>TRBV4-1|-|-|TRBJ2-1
CASSQDVRVSEQFF
TGCGCCAGCAGCCAAGATGTGCGGGTTTCTGAGCAGTTCTTC
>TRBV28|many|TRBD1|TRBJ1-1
CASTVTSDRDRVREAFF
TGTGCCAGCACCGTTACTAGCGACCGGGACAGGGTGCGTGAAGCTTTCTTT
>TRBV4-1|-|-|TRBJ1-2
CASSQDYRGNYGYTF
TGCGCCAGCAGCCAAGATTACAGAGGAAACTATGGCTACACCTTC
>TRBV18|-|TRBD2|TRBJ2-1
CASSASGNYNEQFF
TGTGCCAGCTCAGCTAGCGGGAACTACAATGAGCAGTTCTTC
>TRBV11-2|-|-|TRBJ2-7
CASSLVRGYEQYF
TGTGCCAGCAGCTTAGTCAGGGGTTACGAGCAGTACTTC
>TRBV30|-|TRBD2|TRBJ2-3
CAWSIAGVPDTQYF
TGTGCCTGGAGTATAGCGGGAGTCCCAGATACGCAGTATTTT
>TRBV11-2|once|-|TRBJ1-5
CASGGDINQPQHF
TGTGCCAGCGGGGGGGACATTAATCAGCCCCAGCATTTT
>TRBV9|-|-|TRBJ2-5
CASIRGTQETQYF
TGTGCCAGCATACGGGGGACTCAAGAGACCCAGTACTTC
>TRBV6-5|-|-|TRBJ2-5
CASSYSNFKGRETQYF
TGTGCCAGCAGTTACTCGAATTTTAAGGGCAGGGAGACCCAGTACTTC
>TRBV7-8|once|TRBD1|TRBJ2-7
CASSLGTGQGTYEQYF
TGTGCCAGCAGCTTAGGCACGGGACAGGGTACCTACGAGCAGTACTTC
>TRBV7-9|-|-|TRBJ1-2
CASSDREHGYTF
TGTGCCAGCAGCGACCGGGAGCATGGCTACACCTTC
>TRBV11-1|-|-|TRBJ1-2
CASSSNGNVQGWAYGYTF
TGTGCCAGCAGCTCGAACGGGAACGTACAGGGTTGGGCCTATGGCTACACCTTC
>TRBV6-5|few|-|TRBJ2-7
CASSPGTATYEQYF
TGTGCCAGCAGCCCCGGGACGGCTACCTACGAGCAGTACTTC
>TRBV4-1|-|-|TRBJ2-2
CASSQEGFPGELFF
TGCGCCAGCAGCCAAGAGGGTTTCCCCGGGGAGCTGTTTTTT
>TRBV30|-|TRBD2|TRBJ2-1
CAWSVRWTSGRSYNEQFF
TGTGCCTGGAGTGTACGTTGGACTAGCGGGAGGTCCTACAATGAGCAGTTCTTC
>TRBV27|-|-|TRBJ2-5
CASSLEGFQTQYF
TGTGCCAGCAGTTTAGAAGGGTTCCAGACCCAGTACTTC
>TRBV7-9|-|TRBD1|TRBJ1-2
CASSFDFSGTGSLTF
TGTGCCAGCAGCTTCGATTTTTCCGGGACAGGGAGTCTCACCTTC
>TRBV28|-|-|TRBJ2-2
CASSHEVGTGELFF
TGTGCCAGCAGTCATGAGGTGGGGACCGGGGAGCTGTTTTTT
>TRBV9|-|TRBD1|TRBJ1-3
CASSVGPTGGNTIYF
TGTGCCAGCAGCGTGGGCCCGACAGGGGGAAACACCATATATTTT
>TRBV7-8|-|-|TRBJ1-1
CASSLGQGNTEAFF
TGTGCCAGCAGCCTAGGCCAGGGGAACACTGAAGCTTTCTTT
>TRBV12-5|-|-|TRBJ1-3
CASGMGGSGNTIYF
TGTGCTAGTGGAATGGGCGGGTCTGGAAACACCATATATTTT
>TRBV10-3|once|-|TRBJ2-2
CAITSGIGTGELFF
TGTGCCATCACTAGTGGGATTGGCACCGGGGAGCTGTTTTTT
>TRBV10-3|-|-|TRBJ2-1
CAISEVPHYGNEQFF
TGTGCCATCAGTGAGGTGCCCCACTATGGCAATGAGCAGTTCTTC